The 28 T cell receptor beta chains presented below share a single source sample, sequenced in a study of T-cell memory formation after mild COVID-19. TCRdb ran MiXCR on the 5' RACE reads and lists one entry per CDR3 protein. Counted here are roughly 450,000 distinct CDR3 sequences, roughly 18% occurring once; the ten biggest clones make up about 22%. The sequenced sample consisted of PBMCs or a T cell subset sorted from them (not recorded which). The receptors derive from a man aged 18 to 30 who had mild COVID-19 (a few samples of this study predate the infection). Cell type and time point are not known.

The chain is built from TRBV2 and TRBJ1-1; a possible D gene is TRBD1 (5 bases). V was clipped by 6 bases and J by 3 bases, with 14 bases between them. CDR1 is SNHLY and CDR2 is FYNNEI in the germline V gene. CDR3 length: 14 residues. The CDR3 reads CASRGGARDTEAFF. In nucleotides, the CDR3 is TGTGCCAGCAGGGGAGGGGCCCGGGACACTGAAGCTTTCTTT.

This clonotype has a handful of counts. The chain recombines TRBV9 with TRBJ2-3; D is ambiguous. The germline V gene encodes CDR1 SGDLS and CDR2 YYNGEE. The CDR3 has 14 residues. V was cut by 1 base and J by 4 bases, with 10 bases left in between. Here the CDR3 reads CASSVTVEADTQYF. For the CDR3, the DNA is TGTGCCAGCAGCGTAACAGTTGAGGCAGATACGCAGTATTTT. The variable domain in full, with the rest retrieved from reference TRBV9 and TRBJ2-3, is DSGVTQTPKHLITATGQRVTLRCSPRSGDLSVYWYQQSLDQGLQFLIQYYNGEERAKGNILERFSAQQFPDLHSELNLSSLELGDSALYFCASSVTVEADTQYFGPGTRLTVL.

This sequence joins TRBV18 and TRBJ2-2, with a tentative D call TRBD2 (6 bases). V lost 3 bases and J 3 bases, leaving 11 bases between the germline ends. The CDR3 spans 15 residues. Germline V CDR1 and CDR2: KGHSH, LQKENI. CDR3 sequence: CASSPNRGDTGELFF. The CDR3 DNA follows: TGTGCCAGCTCACCGAATCGCGGGGACACCGGGGAGCTGTTTTTT.

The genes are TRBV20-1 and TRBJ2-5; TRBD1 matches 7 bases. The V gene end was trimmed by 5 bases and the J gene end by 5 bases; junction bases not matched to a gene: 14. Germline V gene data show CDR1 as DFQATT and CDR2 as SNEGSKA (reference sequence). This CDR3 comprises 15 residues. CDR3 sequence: CSAPIQGLGSETQYF. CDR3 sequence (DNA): TGCAGTGCTCCTATACAGGGGCTCGGGTCGGAGACCCAGTACTTC.

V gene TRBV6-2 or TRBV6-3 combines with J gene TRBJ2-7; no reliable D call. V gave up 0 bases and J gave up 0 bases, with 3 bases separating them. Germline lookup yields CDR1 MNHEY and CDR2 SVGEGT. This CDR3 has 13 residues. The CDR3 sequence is CASSYSISYEQYV. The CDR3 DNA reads TGTGCCAGCAGTTACTCGATCTCCTACGAGCAGTACGTC.

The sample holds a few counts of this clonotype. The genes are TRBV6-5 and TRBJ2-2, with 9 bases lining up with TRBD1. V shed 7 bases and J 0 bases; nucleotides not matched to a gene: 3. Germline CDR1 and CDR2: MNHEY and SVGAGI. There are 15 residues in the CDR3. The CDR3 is CASKRQGANTGELFF. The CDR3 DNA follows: TGTGCCAGCAAACGACAGGGGGCGAACACCGGGGAGCTGTTTTTT.

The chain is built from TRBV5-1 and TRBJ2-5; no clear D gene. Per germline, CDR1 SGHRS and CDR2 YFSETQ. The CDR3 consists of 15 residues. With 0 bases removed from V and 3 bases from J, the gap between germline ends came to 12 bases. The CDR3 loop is CASSLAGPPKETQYF. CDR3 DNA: TGCGCCAGCAGCTTGGCCGGGCCTCCAAAAGAGACCCAGTACTTC.

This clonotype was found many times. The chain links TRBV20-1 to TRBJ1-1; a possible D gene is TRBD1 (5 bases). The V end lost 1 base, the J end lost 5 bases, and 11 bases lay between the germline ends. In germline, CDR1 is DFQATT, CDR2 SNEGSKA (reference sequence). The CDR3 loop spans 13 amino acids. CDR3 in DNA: TGCAGTGCTAGAGGAGAGGGGACGACTGAAGCTTTCTTT. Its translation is CSARGEGTTEAFF.

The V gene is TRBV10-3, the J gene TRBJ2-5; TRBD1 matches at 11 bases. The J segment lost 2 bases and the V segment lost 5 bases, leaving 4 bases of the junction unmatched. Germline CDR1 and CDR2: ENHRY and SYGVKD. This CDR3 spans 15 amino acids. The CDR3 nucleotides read TGTGCCATCAGTACCGGACAGGGGGCTCAAGAGACCCAGTACTTC. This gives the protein CAISTGQGAQETQYF.

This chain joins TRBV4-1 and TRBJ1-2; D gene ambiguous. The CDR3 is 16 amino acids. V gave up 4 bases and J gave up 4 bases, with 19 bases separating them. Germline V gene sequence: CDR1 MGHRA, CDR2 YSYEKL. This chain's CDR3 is CASSLEGFPVSYGYTF. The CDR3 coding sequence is TGCGCCAGCAGCCTCGAAGGGTTCCCGGTAAGCTATGGCTACACCTTC.

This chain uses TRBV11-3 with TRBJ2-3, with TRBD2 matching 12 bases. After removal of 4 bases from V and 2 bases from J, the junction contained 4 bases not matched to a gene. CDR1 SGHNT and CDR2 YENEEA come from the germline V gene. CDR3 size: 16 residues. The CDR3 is CASSYLAGGTTDTQYF. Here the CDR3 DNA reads TGTGCCAGCAGCTATCTAGCGGGGGGGACCACAGATACGCAGTATTTT. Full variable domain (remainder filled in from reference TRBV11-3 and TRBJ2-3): EAGVVQSPRYKIIEKKQPVAFWCNPISGHNTLYWYLQNLGQGPELLIRYENEEAVDDSQLPKDRFSAERLKGVDSTLKIQPAELGDSAVYLCASSYLAGGTTDTQYFGPGTRLTVL.

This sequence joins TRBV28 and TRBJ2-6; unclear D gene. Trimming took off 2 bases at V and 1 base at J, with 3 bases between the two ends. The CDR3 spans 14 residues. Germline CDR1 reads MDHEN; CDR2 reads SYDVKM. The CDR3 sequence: CASSLHSGANVLTF. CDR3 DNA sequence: TGTGCCAGCAGTTTACATTCTGGGGCCAACGTCCTGACTTTC.

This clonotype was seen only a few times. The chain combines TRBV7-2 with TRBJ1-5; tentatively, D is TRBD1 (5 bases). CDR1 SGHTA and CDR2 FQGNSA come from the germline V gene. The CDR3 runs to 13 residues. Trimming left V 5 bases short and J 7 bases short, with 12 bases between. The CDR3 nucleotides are TGTGCCAGCAGCACGATGGGGGACCAGCCCCAGCATTTT. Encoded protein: CASSTMGDQPQHF.

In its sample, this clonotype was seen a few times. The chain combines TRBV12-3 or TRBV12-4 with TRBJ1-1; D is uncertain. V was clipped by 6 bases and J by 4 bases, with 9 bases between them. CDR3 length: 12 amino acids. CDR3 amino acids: CASRPWGTEAFF. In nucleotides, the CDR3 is TGTGCCAGCAGACCGTGGGGCACTGAAGCTTTCTTT.

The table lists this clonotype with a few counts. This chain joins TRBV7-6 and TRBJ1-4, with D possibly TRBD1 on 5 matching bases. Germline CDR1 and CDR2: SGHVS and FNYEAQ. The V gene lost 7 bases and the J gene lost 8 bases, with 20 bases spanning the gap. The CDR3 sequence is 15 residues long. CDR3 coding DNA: TGTGCCAGCACCGAAGCGCGATGGGGCAGGGAAAAACTGTTTTTT. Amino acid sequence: CASTEARWGREKLFF.

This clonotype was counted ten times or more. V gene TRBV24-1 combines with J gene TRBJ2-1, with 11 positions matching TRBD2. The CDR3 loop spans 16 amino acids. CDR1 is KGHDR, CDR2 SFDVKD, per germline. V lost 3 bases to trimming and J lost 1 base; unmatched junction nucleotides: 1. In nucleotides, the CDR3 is TGTGCCACCAGTGATCCTAGCGGGGGGTCCTACAATGAGCAGTTCTTC. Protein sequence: CATSDPSGGSYNEQFF.

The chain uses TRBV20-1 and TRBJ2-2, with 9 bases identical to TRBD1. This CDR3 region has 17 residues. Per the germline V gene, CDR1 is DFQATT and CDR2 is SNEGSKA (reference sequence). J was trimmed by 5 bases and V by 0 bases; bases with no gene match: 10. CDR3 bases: TGCAGTGCTAGAGATCCCGACAGGGGGGATTCGACCGGGGAGCTGTTTTTT. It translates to CSARDPDRGDSTGELFF.

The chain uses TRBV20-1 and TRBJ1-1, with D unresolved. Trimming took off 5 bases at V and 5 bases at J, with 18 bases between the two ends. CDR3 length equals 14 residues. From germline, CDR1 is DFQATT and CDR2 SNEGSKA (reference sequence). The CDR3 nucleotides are TGCAGTGCTCACCCGGGAGGCAAGTTAACTGAAGCTTTCTTT. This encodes CSAHPGGKLTEAFF.

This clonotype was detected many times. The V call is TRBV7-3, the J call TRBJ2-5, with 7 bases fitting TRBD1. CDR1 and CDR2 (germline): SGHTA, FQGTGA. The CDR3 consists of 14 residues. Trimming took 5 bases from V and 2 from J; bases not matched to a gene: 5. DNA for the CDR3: TGTGCCAGCAGCCCTACAGGGGTGCAAGAGACCCAGTACTTC. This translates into CASSPTGVQETQYF.

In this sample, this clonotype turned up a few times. CDR3 sequence: CASSQDPGPRAYEQYF. The CDR3 nucleotides read TGTGCCAGCAGCCAAGATCCGGGACCGAGGGCCTACGAGCAGTACTTC. The genes are TRBV4-2 and TRBJ2-7, with D possibly called TRBD1 or TRBD2 (5 bases each). The CDR3 contains 16 residues. Trimming stripped 0 bases from V and 2 bases from J, with 14 bases between. The germline CDR1 and CDR2 sequences are LGHNA and YNFKEQ.

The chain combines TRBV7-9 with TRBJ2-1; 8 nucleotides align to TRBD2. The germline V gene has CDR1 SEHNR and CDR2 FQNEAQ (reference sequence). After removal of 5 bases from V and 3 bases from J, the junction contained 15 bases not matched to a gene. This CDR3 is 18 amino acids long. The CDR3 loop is CASSTGGALGVSYNEQFF. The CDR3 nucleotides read TGTGCCAGCAGCACCGGGGGGGCCTTGGGAGTGAGCTACAATGAGCAGTTCTTC. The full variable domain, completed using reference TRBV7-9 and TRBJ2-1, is DTGVSQNPRHKITKRGQNVTFRCDPISEHNRLYWYRQTLGQGPEFLTYFQNEAQLEKSRLLSDRFSAERPKGSFSTLEIQRTEQGDSAMYLCASSTGGALGVSYNEQFFGPGTRLTVL.

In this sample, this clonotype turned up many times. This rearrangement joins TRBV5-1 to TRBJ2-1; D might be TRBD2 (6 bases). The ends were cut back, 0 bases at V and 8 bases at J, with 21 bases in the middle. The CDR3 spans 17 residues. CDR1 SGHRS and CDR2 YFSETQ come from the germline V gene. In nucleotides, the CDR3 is TGCGCCAGCAGCTTGGCCGGCGCGACTTTCCCGGGGGATGAGCAGTTCTTC. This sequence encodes CASSLAGATFPGDEQFF. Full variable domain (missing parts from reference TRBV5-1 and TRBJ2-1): KAGVTQTPRYLIKTRGQQVTLSCSPISGHRSVSWYQQTPGQGLQFLFEYFSETQRNKGNFPGRFSGRQFSNSRSEMNVSTLELGDSALYLCASSLAGATFPGDEQFFGPGTRLTVL.

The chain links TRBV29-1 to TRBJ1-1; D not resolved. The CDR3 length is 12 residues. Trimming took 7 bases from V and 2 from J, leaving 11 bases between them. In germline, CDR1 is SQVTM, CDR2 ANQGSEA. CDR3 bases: TGCAGCGCGAAGACGGTAAACACTGAAGCTTTCTTT. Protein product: CSAKTVNTEAFF.

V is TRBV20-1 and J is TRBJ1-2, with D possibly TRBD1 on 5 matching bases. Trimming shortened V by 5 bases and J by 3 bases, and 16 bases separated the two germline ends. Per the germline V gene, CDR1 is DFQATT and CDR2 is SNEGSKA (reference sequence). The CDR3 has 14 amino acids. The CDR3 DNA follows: TGCAGTGCTTACAGGTTAAGTAGGGACTATGGCTACACCTTC. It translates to CSAYRLSRDYGYTF.

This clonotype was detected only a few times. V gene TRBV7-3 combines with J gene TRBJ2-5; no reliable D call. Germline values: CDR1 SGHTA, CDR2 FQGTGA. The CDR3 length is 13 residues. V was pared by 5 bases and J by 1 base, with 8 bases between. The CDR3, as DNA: TGTGCCAGCAGCCAGTCCCTCCAAGAGACCCAGTACTTC. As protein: CASSQSLQETQYF.

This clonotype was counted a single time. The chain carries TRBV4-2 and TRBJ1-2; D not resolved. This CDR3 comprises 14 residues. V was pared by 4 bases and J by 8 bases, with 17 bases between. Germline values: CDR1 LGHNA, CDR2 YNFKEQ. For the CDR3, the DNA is TGTGCCAGCAGCCCCACACATCGCTCGTGCGGCTACACCTTC. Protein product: CASSPTHRSCGYTF.

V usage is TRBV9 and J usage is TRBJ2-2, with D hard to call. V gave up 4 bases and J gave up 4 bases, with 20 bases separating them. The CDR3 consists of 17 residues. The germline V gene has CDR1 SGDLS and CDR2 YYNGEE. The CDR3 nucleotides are TGTGCCAGCAGCCCCCGGAGCCCTTCACCATTCACCGGGGAGCTGTTTTTT. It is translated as CASSPRSPSPFTGELFF.

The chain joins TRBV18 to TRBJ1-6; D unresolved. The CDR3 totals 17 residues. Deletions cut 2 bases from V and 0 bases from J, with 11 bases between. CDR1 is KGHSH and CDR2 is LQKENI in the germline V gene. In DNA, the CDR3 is TGTGCCAGCTCACCAGCGGGCGGAGGCTCCTATAATTCACCCCTCCACTTT. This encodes CASSPAGGGSYNSPLHF. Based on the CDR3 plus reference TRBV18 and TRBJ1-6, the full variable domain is NAGVMQNPRHLVRRRGQEARLRCSPMKGHSHVYWYRQLPEEGLKFMVYLQKENIIDESGMPKERFSAEFPKEGPSILRIQQVVRGDSAAYFCASSPAGGGSYNSPLHFGNGTRLTVT.